This T cell receptor (beta chain) was recorded in a study of shared T cell receptors in the human thymus. TCRdb's table, derived via immunoSEQ multiplex PCR, lists solely in-frame clones and lacks some. The data hold about 380,000 clones, with approximately 95% observed a single time. This sequence was found in a human donor. The specimen sequenced was thymocytes.

The CDR3, as DNA: TGTGCCAGCAGCCAAGATAGGATGAACTCTTCTTACGAGCAGTACTTC. It translates to CASSQDRMNSSYEQYF. This sequence joins TRBV4-2 and TRBJ2-7; no reliable D call. The CDR3 consists of 16 residues. Per the germline V gene, CDR1 is LGHNA and CDR2 is YNFKEQ. Trimming cost V 0 bases and J 4 bases, with 16 bases left between them.